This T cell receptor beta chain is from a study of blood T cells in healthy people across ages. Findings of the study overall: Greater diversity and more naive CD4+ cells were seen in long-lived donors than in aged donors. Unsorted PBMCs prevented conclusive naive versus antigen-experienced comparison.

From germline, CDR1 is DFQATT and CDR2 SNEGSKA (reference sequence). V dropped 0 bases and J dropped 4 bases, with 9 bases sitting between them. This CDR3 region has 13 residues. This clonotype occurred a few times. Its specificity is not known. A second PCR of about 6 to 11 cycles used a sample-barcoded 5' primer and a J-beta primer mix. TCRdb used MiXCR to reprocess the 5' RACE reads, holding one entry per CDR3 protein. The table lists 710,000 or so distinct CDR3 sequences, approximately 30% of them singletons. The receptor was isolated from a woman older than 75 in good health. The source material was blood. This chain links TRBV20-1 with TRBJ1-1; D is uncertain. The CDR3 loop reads CSARESSITEAFF. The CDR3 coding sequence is TGCAGTGCTAGAGAAAGTTCGATCACTGAAGCTTTCTTT.